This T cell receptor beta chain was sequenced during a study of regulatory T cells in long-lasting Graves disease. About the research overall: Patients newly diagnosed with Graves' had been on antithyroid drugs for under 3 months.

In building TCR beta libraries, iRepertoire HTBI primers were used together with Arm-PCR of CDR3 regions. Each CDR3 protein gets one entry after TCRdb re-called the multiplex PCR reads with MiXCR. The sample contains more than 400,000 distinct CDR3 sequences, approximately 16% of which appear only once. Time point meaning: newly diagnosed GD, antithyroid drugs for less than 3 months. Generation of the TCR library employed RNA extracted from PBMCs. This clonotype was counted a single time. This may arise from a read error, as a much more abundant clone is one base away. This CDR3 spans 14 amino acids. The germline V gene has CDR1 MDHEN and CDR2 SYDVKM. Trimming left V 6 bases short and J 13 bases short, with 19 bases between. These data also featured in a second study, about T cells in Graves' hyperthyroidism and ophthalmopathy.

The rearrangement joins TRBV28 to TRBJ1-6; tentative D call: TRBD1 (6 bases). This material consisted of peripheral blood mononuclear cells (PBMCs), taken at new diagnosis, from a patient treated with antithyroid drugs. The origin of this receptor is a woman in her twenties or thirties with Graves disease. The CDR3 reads CASRGYRELTPLHF. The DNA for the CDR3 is TGTGCCAGCAGGGGTTACAGGGAACTAACCCCCCTCCACTTT.